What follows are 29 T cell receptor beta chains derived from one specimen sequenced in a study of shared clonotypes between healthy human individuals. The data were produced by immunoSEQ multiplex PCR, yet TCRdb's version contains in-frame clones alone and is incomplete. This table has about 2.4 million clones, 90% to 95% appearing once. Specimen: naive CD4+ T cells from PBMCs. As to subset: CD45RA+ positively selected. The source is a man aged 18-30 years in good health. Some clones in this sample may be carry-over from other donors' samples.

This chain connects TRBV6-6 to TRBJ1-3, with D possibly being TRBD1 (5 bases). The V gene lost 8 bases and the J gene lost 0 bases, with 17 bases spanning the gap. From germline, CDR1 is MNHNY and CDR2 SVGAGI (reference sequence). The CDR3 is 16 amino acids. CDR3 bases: TGTGCCAGCTCCGGGGGGATGGATTACTCTGGAAACACCATATATTTT. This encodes CASSGGMDYSGNTIYF.

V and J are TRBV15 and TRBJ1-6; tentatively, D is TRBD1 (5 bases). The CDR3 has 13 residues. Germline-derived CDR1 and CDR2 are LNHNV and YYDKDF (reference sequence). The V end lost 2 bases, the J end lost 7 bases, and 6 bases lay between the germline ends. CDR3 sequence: CATSRRQNSPLHF. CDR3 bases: TGTGCCACCAGCAGAAGACAGAATTCACCCCTCCACTTT.

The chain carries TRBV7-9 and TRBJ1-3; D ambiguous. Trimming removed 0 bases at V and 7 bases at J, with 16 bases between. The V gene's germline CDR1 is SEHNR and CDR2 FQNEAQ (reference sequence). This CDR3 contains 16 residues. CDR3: CASSLAAPASTNTIYF. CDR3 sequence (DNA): TGTGCCAGCAGCTTAGCGGCCCCGGCCTCGACTAACACCATATATTTT.

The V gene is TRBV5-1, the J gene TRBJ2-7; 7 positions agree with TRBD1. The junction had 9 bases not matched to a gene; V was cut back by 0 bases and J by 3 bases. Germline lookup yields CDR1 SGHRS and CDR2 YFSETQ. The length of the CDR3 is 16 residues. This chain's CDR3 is CASSLDEERGLYEQYF. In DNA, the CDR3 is TGCGCCAGCAGCTTGGATGAGGAAAGGGGGCTCTACGAGCAGTACTTC.

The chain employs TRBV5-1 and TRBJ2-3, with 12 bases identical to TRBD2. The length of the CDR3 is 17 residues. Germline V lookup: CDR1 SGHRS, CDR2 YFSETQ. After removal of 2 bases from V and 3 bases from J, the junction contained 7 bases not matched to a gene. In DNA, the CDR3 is TGCGCCAGCAGCTTATCTATTCTAGCGGGAGGGACAGATACGCAGTATTTT. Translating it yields CASSLSILAGGTDTQYF.

The CDR3 reads CAISEPGAGVRYEQYF. The CDR3 bases are TGTGCCATCAGTGAGCCGGGGGCGGGAGTTCGGTACGAGCAGTACTTC. The V and J genes are TRBV10-3 and TRBJ2-7, with a tentative D call TRBD2 (7 bases). The CDR3 totals 16 residues. The ends were cut back, 2 bases at V and 4 bases at J, with 18 bases in the middle. The V gene's germline CDR1 is ENHRY and CDR2 SYGVKD.

The CDR3 here is CASSIWGQGANEQFF. The CDR3 DNA follows: TGTGCCAGTAGTATCTGGGGACAGGGGGCCAATGAGCAGTTCTTC. V usage is TRBV19 and J usage is TRBJ2-1; TRBD1 matches at 12 bases. The germline V gene encodes CDR1 LNHDA and CDR2 SQIVND (reference sequence). With V trimmed by 3 bases and J by 6 bases, 3 bases remained unmatched. The CDR3 contains 15 residues. Based on the CDR3 plus reference TRBV19 and TRBJ2-1, the full variable domain is DGGITQSPKYLFRKEGQNVTLSCEQNLNHDAMYWYRQDPGQGLRLIYYSQIVNDFQKGDIAEGYSVSREKKESFPLTVTSAQKNPTAFYLCASSIWGQGANEQFFGPGTRLTVL.

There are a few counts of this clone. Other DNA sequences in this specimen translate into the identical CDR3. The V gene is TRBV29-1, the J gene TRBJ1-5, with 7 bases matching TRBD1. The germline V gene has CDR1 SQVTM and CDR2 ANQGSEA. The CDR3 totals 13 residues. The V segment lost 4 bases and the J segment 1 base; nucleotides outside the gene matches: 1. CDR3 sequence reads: CSVGQGSNQPQHF. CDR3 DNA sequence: TGCAGCGTTGGACAGGGCAGCAATCAGCCCCAGCATTTT.

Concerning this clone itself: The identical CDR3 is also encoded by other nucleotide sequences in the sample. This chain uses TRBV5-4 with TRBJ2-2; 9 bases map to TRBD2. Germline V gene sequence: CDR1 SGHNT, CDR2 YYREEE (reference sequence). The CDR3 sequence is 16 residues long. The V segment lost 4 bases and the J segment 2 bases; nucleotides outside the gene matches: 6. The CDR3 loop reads CASSRGLAGNTGELFF. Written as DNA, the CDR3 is TGTGCCAGCAGCAGAGGGCTAGCGGGAAACACCGGGGAGCTGTTTTTT.

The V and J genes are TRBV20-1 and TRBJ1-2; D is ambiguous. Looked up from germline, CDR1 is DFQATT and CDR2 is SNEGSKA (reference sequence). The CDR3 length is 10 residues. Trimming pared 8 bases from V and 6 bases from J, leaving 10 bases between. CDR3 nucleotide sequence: TGCAGTATCCCCTCGGATGGCTACACCTTC. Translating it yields CSIPSDGYTF.

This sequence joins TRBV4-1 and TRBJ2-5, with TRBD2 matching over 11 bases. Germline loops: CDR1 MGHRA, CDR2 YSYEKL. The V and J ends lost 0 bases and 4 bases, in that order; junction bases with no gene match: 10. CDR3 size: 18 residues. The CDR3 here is CASSQDRLSGRGGETQYF. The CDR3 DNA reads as TGCGCCAGCAGCCAAGATCGGCTTAGCGGGAGGGGGGGAGAGACCCAGTACTTC.

The CDR3 DNA is TGCAGCGCGTGGGGACAGGGGGAAAACGAGCAGTACTTC. Its protein product is CSAWGQGENEQYF. This rearrangement joins TRBV29-1 to TRBJ2-7, with 11 bases identical to TRBD1. Germline CDR1 is SQVTM and CDR2 is ANQGSEA. The V and J ends lost 7 bases and 5 bases, in that order; junction bases with no gene match: 7. This CDR3 region has 13 residues.

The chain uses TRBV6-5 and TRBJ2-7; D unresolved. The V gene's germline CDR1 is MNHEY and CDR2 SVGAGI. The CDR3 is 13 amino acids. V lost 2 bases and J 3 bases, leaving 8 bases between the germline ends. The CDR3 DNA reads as TGTGCCAGCAGTTACATTAAGGGCTACGAGCAGTACTTC. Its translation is CASSYIKGYEQYF.

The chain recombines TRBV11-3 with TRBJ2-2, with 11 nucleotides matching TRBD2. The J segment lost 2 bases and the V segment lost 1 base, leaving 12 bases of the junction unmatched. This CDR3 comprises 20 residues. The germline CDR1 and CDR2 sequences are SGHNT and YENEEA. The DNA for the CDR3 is TGTGCCAGCAGCTTAGGACCTATACTAGCGGGAGCCCCTAACACCGGGGAGCTGTTTTTT. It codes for CASSLGPILAGAPNTGELFF.

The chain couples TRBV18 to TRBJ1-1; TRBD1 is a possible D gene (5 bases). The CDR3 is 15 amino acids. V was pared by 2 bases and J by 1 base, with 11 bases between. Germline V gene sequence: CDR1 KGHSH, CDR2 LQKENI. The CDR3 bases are TGTGCCAGCTCACCATCCCTGACAGAGAACACTGAAGCTTTCTTT. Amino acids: CASSPSLTENTEAFF. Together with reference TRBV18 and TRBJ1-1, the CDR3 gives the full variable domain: NAGVMQNPRHLVRRRGQEARLRCSPMKGHSHVYWYRQLPEEGLKFMVYLQKENIIDESGMPKERFSAEFPKEGPSILRIQQVVRGDSAAYFCASSPSLTENTEAFFGQGTRLTVV.

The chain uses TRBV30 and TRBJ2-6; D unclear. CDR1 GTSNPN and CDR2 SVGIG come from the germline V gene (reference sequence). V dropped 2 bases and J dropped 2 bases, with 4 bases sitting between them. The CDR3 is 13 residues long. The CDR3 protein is CAWSSTGANVLTF. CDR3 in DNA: TGTGCCTGGAGTTCAACTGGGGCCAACGTCCTGACTTTC. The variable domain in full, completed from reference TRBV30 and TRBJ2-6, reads SQTIHQWPATLVQPVGSPLSLECTVEGTSNPNLYWYRQAAGRGLQLLFYSVGIGQISSEVPQNLSASRPQDRQFILSSKKLLLSDSGFYLCAWSSTGANVLTFGAGSRLTVL.

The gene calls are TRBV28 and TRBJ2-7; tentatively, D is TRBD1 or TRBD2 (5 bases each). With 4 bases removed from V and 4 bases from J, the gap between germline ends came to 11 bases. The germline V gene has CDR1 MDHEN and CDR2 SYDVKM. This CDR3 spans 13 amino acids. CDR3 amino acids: CASSSGRPYEQYF. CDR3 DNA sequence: TGTGCCAGCAGTTCGGGACGGCCATACGAGCAGTACTTC.

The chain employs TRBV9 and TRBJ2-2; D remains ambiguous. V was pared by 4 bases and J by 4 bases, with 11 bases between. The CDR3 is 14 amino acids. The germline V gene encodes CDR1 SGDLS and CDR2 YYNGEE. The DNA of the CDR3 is TGTGCCAGCAGCCCGATAATTAGCACCGGGGAGCTGTTTTTT. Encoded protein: CASSPIISTGELFF.

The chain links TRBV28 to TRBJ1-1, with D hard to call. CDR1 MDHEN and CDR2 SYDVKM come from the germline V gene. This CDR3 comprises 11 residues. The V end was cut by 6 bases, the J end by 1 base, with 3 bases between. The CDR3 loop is CASSPNTEAFF. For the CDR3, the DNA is TGTGCCAGCAGCCCGAACACTGAAGCTTTCTTT.

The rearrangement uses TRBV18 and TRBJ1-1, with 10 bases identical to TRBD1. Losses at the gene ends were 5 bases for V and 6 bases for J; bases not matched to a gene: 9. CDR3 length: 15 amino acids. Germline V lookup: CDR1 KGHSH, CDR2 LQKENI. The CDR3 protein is CASSTGQGLVAEAFF. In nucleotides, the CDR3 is TGTGCCAGCTCAACGGGACAGGGGTTAGTCGCTGAAGCTTTCTTT. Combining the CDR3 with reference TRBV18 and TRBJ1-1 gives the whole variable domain NAGVMQNPRHLVRRRGQEARLRCSPMKGHSHVYWYRQLPEEGLKFMVYLQKENIIDESGMPKERFSAEFPKEGPSILRIQQVVRGDSAAYFCASSTGQGLVAEAFFGQGTRLTVV.

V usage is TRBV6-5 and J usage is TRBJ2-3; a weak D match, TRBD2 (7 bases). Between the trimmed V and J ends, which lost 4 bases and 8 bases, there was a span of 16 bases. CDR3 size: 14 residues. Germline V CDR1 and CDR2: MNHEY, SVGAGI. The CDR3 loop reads CASSLGGWGGTQYF. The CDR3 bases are TGTGCCAGCAGTTTAGGGGGATGGGGGGGTACGCAGTATTTT.

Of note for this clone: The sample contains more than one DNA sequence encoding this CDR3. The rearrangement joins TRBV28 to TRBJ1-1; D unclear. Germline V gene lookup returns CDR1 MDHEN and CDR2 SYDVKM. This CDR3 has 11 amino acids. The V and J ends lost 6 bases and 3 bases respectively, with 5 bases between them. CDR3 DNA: TGTGCCAGCAGGCGTTACACTGAAGCTTTCTTT. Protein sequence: CASRRYTEAFF.

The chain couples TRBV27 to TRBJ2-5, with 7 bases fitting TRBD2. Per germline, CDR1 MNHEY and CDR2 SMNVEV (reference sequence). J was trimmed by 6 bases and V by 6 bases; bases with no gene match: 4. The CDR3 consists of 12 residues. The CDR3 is CASRGGGKTQYF. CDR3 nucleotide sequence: TGTGCCAGCAGGGGGGGAGGGAAGACCCAGTACTTC.

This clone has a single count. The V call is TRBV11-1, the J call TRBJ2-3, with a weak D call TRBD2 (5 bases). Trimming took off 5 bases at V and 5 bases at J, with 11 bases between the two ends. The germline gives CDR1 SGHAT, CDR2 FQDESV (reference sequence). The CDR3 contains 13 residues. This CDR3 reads CASSPRTGDTQYF. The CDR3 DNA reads TGTGCCAGCAGCCCAAGGACTGGAGATACGCAGTATTTT.

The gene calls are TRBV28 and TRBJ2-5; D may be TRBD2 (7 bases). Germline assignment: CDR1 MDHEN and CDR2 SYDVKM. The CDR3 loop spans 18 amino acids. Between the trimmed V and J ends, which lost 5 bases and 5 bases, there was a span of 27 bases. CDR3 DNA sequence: TGTGCCAGCAGTCAAATTCTTCTACTGGGGGCGGGAGCTGAGACCCAGTACTTC. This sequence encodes CASSQILLLGAGAETQYF.

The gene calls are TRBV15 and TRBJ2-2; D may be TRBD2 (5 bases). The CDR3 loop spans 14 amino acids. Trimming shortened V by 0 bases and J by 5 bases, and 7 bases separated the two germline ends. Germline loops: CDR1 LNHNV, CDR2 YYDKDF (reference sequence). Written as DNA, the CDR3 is TGTGCCACCAGCAGAGAACCGGGGACCGGGGAGCTGTTTTTT. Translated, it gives CATSREPGTGELFF.

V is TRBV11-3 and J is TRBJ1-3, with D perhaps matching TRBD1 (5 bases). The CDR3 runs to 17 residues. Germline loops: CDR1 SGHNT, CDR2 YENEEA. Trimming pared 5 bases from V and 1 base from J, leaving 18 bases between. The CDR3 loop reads CASSPPPQGRSGNTIYF. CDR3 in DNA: TGTGCCAGCAGCCCCCCCCCGCAGGGAAGGTCTGGAAACACCATATATTTT.

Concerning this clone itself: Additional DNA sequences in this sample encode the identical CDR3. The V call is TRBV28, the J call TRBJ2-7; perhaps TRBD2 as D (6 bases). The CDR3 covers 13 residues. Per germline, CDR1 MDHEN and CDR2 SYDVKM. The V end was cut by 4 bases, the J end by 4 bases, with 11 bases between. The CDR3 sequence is CASSSGTLYEQYF. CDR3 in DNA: TGTGCCAGCAGTTCCGGGACTCTATACGAGCAGTACTTC.

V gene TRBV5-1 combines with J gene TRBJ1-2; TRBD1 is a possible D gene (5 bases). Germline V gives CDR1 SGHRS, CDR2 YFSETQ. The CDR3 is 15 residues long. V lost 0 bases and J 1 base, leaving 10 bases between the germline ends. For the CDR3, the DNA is TGCGCCAGCAGCTTGGGGACACCGAGTAACTATGGCTACACCTTC. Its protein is CASSLGTPSNYGYTF.